A single sample is the source of the 15 T cell receptor beta chains below, sequenced in a study of T-cell reconstitution after alpha-beta-depleted transplantation in children. For TCRbeta, the library was prepared with unique molecular identifiers. Using its own MiXCR run on the PCR reads, TCRdb lists one record per CDR3 protein. The table records about 600,000 distinct CDR3 sequences, 10% of them present only once. This specimen was PBMCs from the stem cell graft donor, taken from the stem cell graft. Source of these receptors: a human donor who donated a stem cell graft to a child with acute myeloid leukemia.

This clonotype was observed at least ten times. This chain joins TRBV11-2 and TRBJ2-6, with unresolved D. V shed 1 base and J shed 2 bases, with 9 bases lying between them. Germline CDR1 reads SGHAT; CDR2 reads FQNNGV. The CDR3 is made up of 16 amino acids. The CDR3 region is CASSLGGIAGANVLTF. The CDR3, as DNA: TGTGCCAGCAGCTTAGGAGGCATAGCTGGGGCCAACGTCCTGACTTTC.

The chain employs TRBV5-1 and TRBJ2-5; no clear D. Deletions cut 1 base from V and 1 base from J, with 11 bases between. The germline gives CDR1 SGHRS, CDR2 YFSETQ. This CDR3 region has 15 residues. The CDR3 region is CASSLFWQSQETQYF. Here the CDR3 DNA reads TGCGCCAGCAGCTTGTTTTGGCAGAGCCAAGAGACCCAGTACTTC.

This clonotype was seen just once. The rearrangement links TRBV24-1 to TRBJ2-1, with D perhaps matching TRBD1 (6 bases). CDR3 length equals 16 residues. Germline CDR1 KGHDR, CDR2 SFDVKD. Trimming removed 0 bases from V and 0 bases from J, with 8 bases in between. The CDR3 bases are TGTGCCACCAGTGATTTGGGACAGAGCTCCTACAATGAGCAGTTCTTC. It translates to CATSDLGQSSYNEQFF.

V gene TRBV20-1 combines with J gene TRBJ1-4; no clear D gene. The CDR3 contains 14 residues. V was shortened by 1 base and J by 3 bases, with 9 bases between the two germline ends. The germline V gene encodes CDR1 DFQATT and CDR2 SNEGSKA (reference sequence). For the CDR3, the DNA is TGCAGTGCTAGAGCGGACGGGGCTAATGAAAAACTGTTTTTT. Translation: CSARADGANEKLFF.

The chain employs TRBV6-2 or TRBV6-3 and TRBJ2-7, with D unclear. V gave up 1 base and J gave up 7 bases, with 8 bases separating them. In germline, CDR1 is MNHEY, CDR2 SVGEGT. The CDR3 is 12 amino acids. CDR3 in amino acids: CASSYYAGEQYF. CDR3 nucleotide sequence: TGTGCCAGCAGTTACTATGCCGGGGAGCAGTACTTC.

This clonotype was detected ten times or more. The chain employs TRBV11-1 and TRBJ1-1, with 7 nucleotides matching TRBD1. Germline-derived CDR1 and CDR2 are SGHAT and FQDESV (reference sequence). V lost 5 bases and J lost 7; bases outside the gene matches: 1. CDR3 length: 11 residues. CDR3 sequence (DNA): TGTGCCAGCAGCAGGGACAGTGAAGCTTTCTTT. Its translation is CASSRDSEAFF.

The sample holds a few counts of this clonotype. The DNA of the CDR3 is TGCAGTGCTGTACACGGTGCGAACTATGGCTACACCTTC. It encodes CSAVHGANYGYTF. The chain combines TRBV20-1 with TRBJ1-2, with D hard to call. The ends were cut back, 5 bases at V and 2 bases at J, with 12 bases in the middle. The CDR3 runs to 13 residues. CDR1 is DFQATT and CDR2 is SNEGSKA in the germline V gene (reference sequence).

J is TRBJ2-7 and V is TRBV2, with D perhaps TRBD1 or TRBD2 (5 bases each). This CDR3 is built from 16 residues. CDR1 is SNHLY and CDR2 is FYNNEI in the germline V gene. Trimming took off 3 bases at V and 3 bases at J, with 18 bases between the two ends. The DNA for the CDR3 is TGTGCCAGCAGTGACTCGGTGGGGTTTGGGGGCTACGAGCAGTACTTC. Protein sequence: CASSDSVGFGGYEQYF.

This clonotype was counted at least ten times. This chain uses TRBV20-1 with TRBJ2-7; weak D call: TRBD2 (6 bases). Trimming took 1 base from V and 6 from J, leaving 16 bases between them. The CDR3 is 14 amino acids. The germline CDR1 and CDR2 sequences are DFQATT and SNEGSKA (reference sequence). CDR3 coding DNA: TGCAGTGCTAGAGTCTCAGCGGGCGTTAGCGAGCAGTACTTC. It specifies CSARVSAGVSEQYF.

V is TRBV27 and J is TRBJ2-1; TRBD2 aligns across 11 bases. The CDR3 covers 16 residues. Germline CDR1 reads MNHEY; CDR2 reads SMNVEV (reference sequence). Trimming removed 4 bases from V and 4 bases from J; junction bases left unmatched: 6. As DNA, the CDR3 is TGTGCCAGCAGTTCCATTAGCGGGAGGGGTTACAATGAGCAGTTCTTC. It specifies CASSSISGRGYNEQFF.

The J gene is TRBJ1-1, the V gene TRBV7-2; perhaps TRBD1 as D (5 bases). The CDR3 sequence is 15 residues long. V gave up 2 bases and J gave up 3 bases, with 13 bases separating them. Germline CDR1 reads SGHTA; CDR2 reads FQGNSA. CDR3 nucleotides: TGTGCCAGCAGCTTACATTCCGGGGGTTACACTGAAGCTTTCTTT. Its protein product is CASSLHSGGYTEAFF.

The chain recombines TRBV4-2 with TRBJ2-7, with D uncertain. CDR1 is LGHNA, CDR2 YNFKEQ, per germline. V was shortened by 1 base and J by 0 bases, with 13 bases between the two germline ends. There are 16 residues in the CDR3. This CDR3 is CASSQARDWTSYEQYF. DNA of the CDR3: TGTGCCAGCAGCCAAGCCCGTGACTGGACCTCCTACGAGCAGTACTTC.

There are a few counts of this clonotype. In DNA form, the CDR3 reads TGTGCCAGCAGCCCCAGCGGGAGTCGTACCGGGGAGCTGTTTTTT. Translated: CASSPSGSRTGELFF. The rearrangement uses TRBV9 and TRBJ2-2; 8 nucleotides agree with TRBD2. The CDR3 is 15 amino acids. Germline CDR1 and CDR2: SGDLS and YYNGEE. Trimming at V came to 4 bases and at J to 5 bases, leaving 7 bases not matched to a gene.

The rearrangement joins TRBV6-2 or TRBV6-3 to TRBJ2-7, with D maybe TRBD2 (5 bases). CDR1 is MNHEY and CDR2 is SVGEGT in the germline V gene. Trimming shortened V by 4 bases and J by 0 bases, and 25 bases separated the two germline ends. The CDR3 contains 19 residues. CDR3 DNA: TGTGCCAGCAGTTCTCCACCGGGCGGCGGGCGGCTAAGCTCCTACGAGCAGTACTTC. Translation: CASSSPPGGGRLSSYEQYF.

There are a few counts of this clonotype. CDR3 loop: CASSKGGSYNEQFF. The CDR3 nucleotides are TGTGCCAGCAGTAAGGGGGGTAGCTACAATGAGCAGTTCTTC. V gene TRBV25-1 combines with J gene TRBJ2-1; either TRBD1 or TRBD2 may supply D (6 bases each). This CDR3 is 14 amino acids long. V lost 5 bases and J lost 3, with 11 bases in between. Germline-derived CDR1 and CDR2 are MGHDK and SYGVNS.